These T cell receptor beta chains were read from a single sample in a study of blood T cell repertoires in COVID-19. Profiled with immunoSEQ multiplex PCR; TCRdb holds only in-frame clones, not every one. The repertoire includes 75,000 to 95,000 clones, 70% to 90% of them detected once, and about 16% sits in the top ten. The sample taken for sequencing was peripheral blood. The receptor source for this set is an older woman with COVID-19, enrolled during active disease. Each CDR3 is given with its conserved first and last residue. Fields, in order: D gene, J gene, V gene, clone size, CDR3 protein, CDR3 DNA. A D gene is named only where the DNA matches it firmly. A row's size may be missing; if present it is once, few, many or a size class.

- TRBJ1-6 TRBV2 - CASSIAPNSPLHF TGTGCCAGCAGCATAGCCCCAAATTCACCCCTCCACTTT
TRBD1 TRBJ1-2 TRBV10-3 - CAIRTGALYGYTF TGTGCCATCAGGACAGGGGCTCTCTATGGCTACACCTTC
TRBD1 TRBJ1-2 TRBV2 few CASSETGGLYYGYTF TGTGCCAGCAGCGAAACAGGGGGCCTTTACTATGGCTACACCTTC
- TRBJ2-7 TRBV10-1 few CASSERQGSIHEQYF TGCGCCAGCAGTGAGCGGCAGGGCAGCATCCACGAGCAGTACTTC
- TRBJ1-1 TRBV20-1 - CSATPNTEAFF TGCAGTGCTACTCCGAACACTGAAGCTTTCTTT
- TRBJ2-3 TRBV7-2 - CASSPGRGGDTQYF TGTGCCAGCAGCCCCGGAAGGGGGGGAGATACGCAGTATTTT
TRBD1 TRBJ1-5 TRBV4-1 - CASSPSRDRGQYQPQHF TGCGCCAGCAGCCCTTCCCGGGACAGGGGGCAATATCAGCCCCAGCATTTT
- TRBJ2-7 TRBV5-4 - CASSLKSSYEQYF TGTGCCAGCAGCTTAAAGAGCTCCTACGAGCAGTACTTC
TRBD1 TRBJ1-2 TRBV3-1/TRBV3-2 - CASSQGGTGGYGYTF TGTGCCAGCAGCCAAGGAGGGACAGGGGGCTATGGCTACACCTTC
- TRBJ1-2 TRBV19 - CASSIDLRVGGYTF TGTGCCAGTAGTATAGATTTACGGGTTGGTGGCTACACCTTC
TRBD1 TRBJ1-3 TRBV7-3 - CASSDRDGGNTIYF TGTGCCAGCAGCGACAGGGACGGAGGAAACACCATATATTTT
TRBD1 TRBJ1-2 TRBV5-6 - CASSFPRTGPNYGYTF TGTGCCAGCAGCTTTCCCAGGACAGGGCCTAACTATGGCTACACCTTC
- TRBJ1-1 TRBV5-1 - CASSLEGVGTEAFF TGCGCCAGCAGCTTGGAGGGGGTGGGGACTGAAGCTTTCTTT
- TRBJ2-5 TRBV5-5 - CASSRLLQETQYF TGTGCCAGCAGCCGACTACTCCAAGAGACCCAGTACTTC
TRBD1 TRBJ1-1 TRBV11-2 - CASSLSSGGPEAFF TGTGCCAGCAGCTTGTCCTCAGGGGGCCCTGAAGCTTTCTTT
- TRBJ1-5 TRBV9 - CASSPGRAGQPQHF TGTGCCAGCAGCCCCGGCCGGGCGGGTCAGCCCCAGCATTTT
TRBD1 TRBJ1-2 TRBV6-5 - CASSSPTGGSYGYTF TGTGCCAGCAGTTCTCCGACAGGGGGGAGCTATGGCTACACCTTC
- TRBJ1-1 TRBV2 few CASSVRLAFF TGTGCCAGCAGTGTGCGGTTAGCTTTCTTT
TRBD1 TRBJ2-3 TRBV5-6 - CASSPLTGSTDTQYF TGTGCCAGCAGCCCCCTGACAGGGAGCACAGATACGCAGTATTTT
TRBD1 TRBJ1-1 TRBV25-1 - CASRGGRLVAFF TGTGCCAGCAGAGGGGGCCGGTTGGTAGCTTTCTTT
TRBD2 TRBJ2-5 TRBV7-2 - CASSLPGLAGETQYF TGTGCCAGCAGCCTCCCGGGACTAGCGGGAGAGACCCAGTACTTC
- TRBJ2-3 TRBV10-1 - CASSETRVGTDTQYF TGCGCCAGCAGTGAGACCCGGGTTGGCACAGATACGCAGTATTTT
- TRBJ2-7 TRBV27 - CASSLRDTYEQYF TGTGCCAGCAGTTTACGGGACACCTACGAGCAGTACTTC